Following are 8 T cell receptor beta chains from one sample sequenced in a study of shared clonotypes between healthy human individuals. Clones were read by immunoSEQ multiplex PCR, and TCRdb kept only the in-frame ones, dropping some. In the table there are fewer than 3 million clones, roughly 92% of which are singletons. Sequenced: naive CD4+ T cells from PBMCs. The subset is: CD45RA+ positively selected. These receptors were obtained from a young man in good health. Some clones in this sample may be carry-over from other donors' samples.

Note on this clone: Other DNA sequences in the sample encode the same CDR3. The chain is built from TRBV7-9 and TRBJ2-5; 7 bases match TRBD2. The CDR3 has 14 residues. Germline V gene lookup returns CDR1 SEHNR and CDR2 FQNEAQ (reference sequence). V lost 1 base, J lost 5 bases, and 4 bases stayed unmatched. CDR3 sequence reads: CASSLVAGAETQYF. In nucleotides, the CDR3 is TGTGCCAGCAGCTTAGTGGCGGGAGCCGAGACCCAGTACTTC.

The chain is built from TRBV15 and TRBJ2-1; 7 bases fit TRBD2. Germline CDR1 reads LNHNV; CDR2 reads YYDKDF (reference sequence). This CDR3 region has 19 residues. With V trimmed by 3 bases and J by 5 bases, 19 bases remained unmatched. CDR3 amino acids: CATSSDGRGVLRGNNEQFF. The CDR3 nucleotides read TGTGCCACCAGCAGCGACGGACGAGGGGTGTTGCGGGGGAACAATGAGCAGTTCTTC.

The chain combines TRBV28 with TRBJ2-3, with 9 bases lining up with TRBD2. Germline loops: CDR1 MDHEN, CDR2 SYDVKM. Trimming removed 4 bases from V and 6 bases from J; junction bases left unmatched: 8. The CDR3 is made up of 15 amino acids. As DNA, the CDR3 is TGTGCCAGCAGTTCGGCGGGAGGGCCTAGGGATACGCAGTATTTT. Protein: CASSSAGGPRDTQYF.

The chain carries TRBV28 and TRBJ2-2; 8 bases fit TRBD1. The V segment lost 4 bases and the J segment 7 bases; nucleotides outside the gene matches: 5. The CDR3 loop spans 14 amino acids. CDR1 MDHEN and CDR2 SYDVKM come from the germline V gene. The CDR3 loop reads CASSSTGAIGELFF. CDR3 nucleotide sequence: TGTGCCAGCAGTTCGACAGGGGCGATCGGGGAGCTGTTTTTT.

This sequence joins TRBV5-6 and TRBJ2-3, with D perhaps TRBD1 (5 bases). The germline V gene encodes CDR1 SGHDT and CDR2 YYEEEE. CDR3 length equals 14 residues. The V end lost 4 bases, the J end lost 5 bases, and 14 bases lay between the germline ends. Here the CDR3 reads CASSHPTARDTQYF. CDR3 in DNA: TGTGCCAGCAGCCACCCGACAGCGAGAGATACGCAGTATTTT.

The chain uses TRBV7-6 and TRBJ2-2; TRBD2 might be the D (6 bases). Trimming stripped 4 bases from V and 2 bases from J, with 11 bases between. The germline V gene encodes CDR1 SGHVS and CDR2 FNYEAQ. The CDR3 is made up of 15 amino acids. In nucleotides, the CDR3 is TGTGCCAGCAGCTCGGGGGTCACAAACACCGGGGAGCTGTTTTTT. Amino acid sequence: CASSSGVTNTGELFF.

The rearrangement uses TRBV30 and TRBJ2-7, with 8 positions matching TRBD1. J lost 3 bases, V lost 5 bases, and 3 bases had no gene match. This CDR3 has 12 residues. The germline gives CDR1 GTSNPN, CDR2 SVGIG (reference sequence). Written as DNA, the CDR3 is TGTGCCTGGGGGGACAGGTTCTACGAGCAGTACTTC. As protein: CAWGDRFYEQYF.

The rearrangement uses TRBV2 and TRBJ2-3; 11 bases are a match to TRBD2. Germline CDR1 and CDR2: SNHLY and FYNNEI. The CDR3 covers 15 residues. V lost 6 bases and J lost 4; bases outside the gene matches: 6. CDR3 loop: CASRATSGRADTQYF. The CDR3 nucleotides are TGTGCCAGCAGGGCTACTAGCGGGAGAGCAGATACGCAGTATTTT.